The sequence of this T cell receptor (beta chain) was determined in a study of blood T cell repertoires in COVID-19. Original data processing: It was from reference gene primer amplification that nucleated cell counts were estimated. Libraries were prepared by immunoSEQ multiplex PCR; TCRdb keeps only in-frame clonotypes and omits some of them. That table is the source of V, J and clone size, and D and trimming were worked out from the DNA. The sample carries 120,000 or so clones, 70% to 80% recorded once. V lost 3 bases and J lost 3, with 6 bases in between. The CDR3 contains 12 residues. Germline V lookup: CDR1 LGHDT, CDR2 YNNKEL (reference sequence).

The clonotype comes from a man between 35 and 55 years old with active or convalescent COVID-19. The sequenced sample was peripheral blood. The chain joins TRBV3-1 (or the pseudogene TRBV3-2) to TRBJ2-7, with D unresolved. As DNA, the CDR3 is TGTGCCAGCAGCCAGGGCTACTACGAGCAGTACTTC. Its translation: CASSQGYYEQYF.